The 32 T cell receptor beta chains listed next were all sequenced from one sample in a study of PD-L1 blockade in urothelial cancer. Assay: immunoSEQ multiplex PCR; the TCRdb copy retains only in-frame clones and omits some. Of tens of thousands of clones in the sample, 84% are singletons; the top ten hold around a sixth. Noted time point: pretreatment peripheral blood. The specimen was PBMCs, collected around atezolizumab (anti-PD-L1) treatment. The receptors were sampled from a man aged 55 to 69 with urothelial cancer.

This clone appeared a few times. The chain is built from TRBV11-2 and TRBJ2-6; 7 nucleotides agree with TRBD2. The V gene end was trimmed by 2 bases and the J gene end by 0 bases; junction bases not matched to a gene: 7. The CDR3 consists of 18 residues. Germline assignment: CDR1 SGHAT and CDR2 FQNNGV. Written as DNA, the CDR3 is TGTGCCAGCAGCTTAATAGCGGGCCTTCTCTCTGGGGCCAACGTCCTGACTTTC. Encoded protein: CASSLIAGLLSGANVLTF.

The rearrangement links TRBV5-1 to TRBJ1-1, with 9 bases matching TRBD1. Germline CDR1 SGHRS, CDR2 YFSETQ. The CDR3 has 14 residues. J gave up 1 base and V 5 bases, and 3 bases lay outside the gene matches. CDR3 amino acids: CASRGGQGNTEAFF. DNA of the CDR3: TGCGCCAGCAGAGGGGGACAGGGGAACACTGAAGCTTTCTTT.

The chain combines TRBV10-2 with TRBJ1-5; D not resolved. CDR1 is WSHSY and CDR2 is SAAADI in the germline V gene. Trimming stripped 2 bases from V and 3 bases from J, with 8 bases between. The CDR3 is 14 residues long. For the CDR3, the DNA is TGCGCCAGCAGTGAGGGTCAACACAATCAGCCCCAGCATTTT. Translated: CASSEGQHNQPQHF.

J is TRBJ2-7 and V is TRBV5-1; a weak D match, TRBD2 (6 bases). The CDR3 has 14 amino acids. The V gene's germline CDR1 is SGHRS and CDR2 YFSETQ. Trimming removed 0 bases at V and 6 bases at J, with 13 bases between. CDR3 residues: CASSLDRLEGEQYF. CDR3 nucleotides: TGCGCCAGCAGCTTGGACAGGTTGGAGGGCGAGCAGTACTTC. The entire variable domain, with the rest obtained from reference TRBV5-1 and TRBJ2-7, is as follows: KAGVTQTPRYLIKTRGQQVTLSCSPISGHRSVSWYQQTPGQGLQFLFEYFSETQRNKGNFPGRFSGRQFSNSRSEMNVSTLELGDSALYLCASSLDRLEGEQYFGPGTRLTVT.

The chain uses TRBV5-6 and TRBJ1-4; TRBD1 matches at 8 bases. There are 14 residues in the CDR3. V gave up 3 bases and J gave up 3 bases; unmatched junction bases: 1. Germline-derived CDR1 and CDR2 are SGHDT and YYEEEE. This chain's CDR3 is CASSSTGANEKLFF. As DNA, the CDR3 is TGTGCCAGCAGCTCGACAGGGGCTAATGAAAAACTGTTTTTT.

The gene calls are TRBV4-1 and TRBJ2-1; 9 bases agree with TRBD2. Per the germline V gene, CDR1 is MGHRA and CDR2 is YSYEKL. There are 16 residues in the CDR3. The ends lost 0 bases at V and 7 bases at J; junction bases unmatched: 7. CDR3 in amino acids: CASSQELAGRGNEQFF. The DNA for the CDR3 is TGCGCCAGCAGCCAAGAGCTAGCGGGAAGGGGAAATGAGCAGTTCTTC.

The rearrangement uses TRBV7-2 and TRBJ1-5; no firm D call. This CDR3 has 15 residues. V was trimmed by 3 bases and J by 2 bases, leaving 11 bases between them. Germline V gene lookup returns CDR1 SGHTA and CDR2 FQGNSA. The CDR3: CASSLKMQGNQPQHF. The CDR3 DNA reads TGTGCCAGCAGCTTGAAGATGCAGGGCAATCAGCCCCAGCATTTT. The whole variable domain, remainder taken from reference TRBV7-2 and TRBJ1-5, is GAGVSQSPSNKVTEKGKDVELRCDPISGHTALYWYRQSLGQGLEFLIYFQGNSAPDKSGLPSDRFSAERTGGSVSTLTIQRTQQEDSAVYLCASSLKMQGNQPQHFGDGTRLSIL.

CDR3 residues: CASKPGGARNEQFF. As DNA, the CDR3 is TGTGCCAGTAAGCCGGGCGGGGCACGCAATGAGCAGTTCTTC. The chain links TRBV19 to TRBJ2-1; D may be TRBD2 (6 bases). Germline CDR1 and CDR2: LNHDA and SQIVND (reference sequence). Trimming removed 7 bases at V and 6 bases at J, with 16 bases between. The CDR3 covers 14 residues. The whole variable domain, filled in from reference TRBV19 and TRBJ2-1, reads DGGITQSPKYLFRKEGQNVTLSCEQNLNHDAMYWYRQDPGQGLRLIYYSQIVNDFQKGDIAEGYSVSREKKESFPLTVTSAQKNPTAFYLCASKPGGARNEQFFGPGTRLTVL.

The CDR3 coding sequence is TGTGCCAGCAGTCATGACTGGTACAATGAGCAGTTCTTC. This gives the protein CASSHDWYNEQFF. The gene calls are TRBV27 and TRBJ2-1, with unresolved D. The CDR3 runs to 13 residues. V shed 5 bases and J shed 4 bases, with 9 bases lying between them. Germline values: CDR1 MNHEY, CDR2 SMNVEV (reference sequence).

V gene TRBV5-1 combines with J gene TRBJ1-1, with TRBD1 identical over 8 bases. Germline V gives CDR1 SGHRS, CDR2 YFSETQ. The CDR3 sequence is 17 residues long. The junction had 15 bases not matched to a gene; V was cut back by 7 bases and J by 1 base. For the CDR3, the DNA is TGCGCCAGCTCCACTGAGACAGGGGTCATACCGAACACTGAAGCTTTCTTT. Residues: CASSTETGVIPNTEAFF.

The chain uses TRBV7-2 and TRBJ2-1; 9 nucleotides agree with TRBD1. This CDR3 spans 15 amino acids. The germline gives CDR1 SGHTA, CDR2 FQGNSA. With V trimmed by 5 bases and J by 9 bases, 11 bases remained unmatched. This CDR3 is CASSAPGTGSGEQFF. The DNA of the CDR3 is TGTGCCAGCAGCGCCCCCGGGACAGGGAGCGGTGAGCAGTTCTTC.

V and J are TRBV9 and TRBJ2-3; D perhaps matches TRBD2 (6 bases). This CDR3 contains 15 residues. Germline V CDR1 and CDR2: SGDLS, YYNGEE. Deletions cut 3 bases from V and 0 bases from J, with 11 bases between. The CDR3 DNA is TGTGCCAGCAGCGCTTACGCGGGAAGCACAGATACGCAGTATTTT. Protein product: CASSAYAGSTDTQYF.

The J gene is TRBJ1-1, the V gene TRBV27, with D possibly being TRBD1 (5 bases). The CDR3 has 14 residues. Germline CDR1 MNHEY, CDR2 SMNVEV (reference sequence). Trimming cost V 1 base and J 1 base, with 7 bases left between them. The CDR3 DNA is TGTGCCAGCAGTTTATTGGGGGGGAACACTGAAGCTTTCTTT. Translated: CASSLLGGNTEAFF.

This chain joins TRBV2 and TRBJ1-5, with 7 nucleotides matching TRBD1. The germline CDR1 and CDR2 sequences are SNHLY and FYNNEI. The CDR3 is 14 amino acids. The junction had 7 bases not matched to a gene; V was cut back by 9 bases and J by 2 bases. CDR3 coding DNA: TGTGCCAGTAAAAGGGGGCCTGGCAATCAGCCCCAGCATTTT. Translated: CASKRGPGNQPQHF. Supplemented by reference TRBV2 and TRBJ1-5, the full variable domain reads EPEVTQTPSHQVTQMGQEVILRCVPISNHLYFYWYRQILGQKVEFLVSFYNNEISEKSEIFDDQFSVERPDGSNFTLKIRSTKLEDSAMYFCASKRGPGNQPQHFGDGTRLSIL.

This rearrangement joins TRBV29-1 to TRBJ1-2; D is unresolved. The CDR3 contains 12 residues. Trimming took off 0 bases at V and 5 bases at J, with 7 bases between the two ends. Germline CDR1 and CDR2: SQVTM and ANQGSEA. CDR3 coding DNA: TGCAGCGTTGAAGATCGAGGGTATGGCTACACCTTC. It translates to CSVEDRGYGYTF. Together with reference TRBV29-1 and TRBJ1-2, the CDR3 gives the full variable domain: SAVISQKPSRDICQRGTSLTIQCQVDSQVTMMFWYRQQPGQSLTLIATANQGSEATYESGFVIDKFPISRPNLTFSTLTVSNMSPEDSSIYLCSVEDRGYGYTFGSGTRLTVV.

The chain uses TRBV7-3 and TRBJ2-1; 7 nucleotides match TRBD2. V shed 1 base and J 6 bases; nucleotides not matched to a gene: 15. The V gene's germline CDR1 is SGHTA and CDR2 FQGTGA. The CDR3 is 18 amino acids. Here the CDR3 reads CASSLKRSSGPEGNEQFF. DNA of the CDR3: TGTGCCAGCAGCTTAAAGAGATCTAGCGGTCCTGAGGGCAATGAGCAGTTCTTC. Together with reference TRBV7-3 and TRBJ2-1, the CDR3 gives the full variable domain: GAGVSQTPSNKVTEKGKYVELRCDPISGHTALYWYRQSLGQGPEFLIYFQGTGAADDSGLPNDRFFAVRPEGSVSTLKIQRTERGDSAVYLCASSLKRSSGPEGNEQFFGPGTRLTVL.

This sequence joins TRBV5-1 and TRBJ1-2; 8 nucleotides align to TRBD1. The CDR3 consists of 14 residues. The germline CDR1 and CDR2 sequences are SGHRS and YFSETQ. The V and J ends lost 0 bases and 8 bases, in that order; junction bases with no gene match: 6. The CDR3: CASSLDQGAGGYTF. The CDR3 DNA sequence: TGCGCCAGCAGCTTGGACCAGGGGGCGGGAGGCTACACCTTC.

This clone was seen a single time. The chain uses TRBV11-2 and TRBJ2-1, with D possibly matching TRBD2 (6 bases). The germline V and J ends were trimmed by 7 bases and 6 bases, with 28 bases remaining between them. This CDR3 is 18 amino acids long. Germline V gene data show CDR1 as SGHAT and CDR2 as FQNNGV. The CDR3 bases are TGTGCCAGCATCGCGTATCTCAGCGGCCGGAGGGTTACCAATGAGCAGTTCTTC. Protein sequence: CASIAYLSGRRVTNEQFF.

V usage is TRBV7-3 and J usage is TRBJ1-1; 7 bases align to TRBD1. This CDR3 spans 15 amino acids. Germline lookup yields CDR1 SGHTA and CDR2 FQGTGA. V was pared by 6 bases and J by 0 bases, with 7 bases of the junction left unmatched. The CDR3 sequence is CASRPKDRLNTEAFF. CDR3 coding DNA: TGTGCCAGCAGACCCAAGGACAGGCTGAACACTGAAGCTTTCTTT.

The chain employs TRBV2 and TRBJ1-1; D call uncertain. Germline CDR1 is SNHLY and CDR2 is FYNNEI. This CDR3 contains 13 residues. V was clipped by 6 bases and J by 3 bases, with 11 bases between them. The CDR3 is CASRPNGDTEAFF. The CDR3 DNA reads TGTGCCAGCAGGCCCAACGGGGACACTGAAGCTTTCTTT.

This clone was counted once. The chain recombines TRBV2 with TRBJ2-4, with TRBD2 as a possible D gene (6 bases). The CDR3 has 13 residues. CDR1 SNHLY and CDR2 FYNNEI come from the germline V gene. V dropped 8 bases and J dropped 6 bases, with 14 bases sitting between them. This chain's CDR3 is CASGTGPGNIQYF. DNA of the CDR3: TGTGCCAGCGGGACTGGTCCCGGAAACATTCAGTACTTC.

A note on this clone: Compared with germline, one end of the junction differs, possibly owing to a read error. The rearrangement joins TRBV6-1 to TRBJ1-2; 9 bases match TRBD1. From germline, CDR1 is MNHNS and CDR2 SASEGT. This CDR3 comprises 15 residues. CDR3 coding DNA: TGTGCCAGCAGAGAAGGACAGGGGCAGAACTATGGCTACACCTTC. Its translation is CASREGQGQNYGYTF.

The gene calls are TRBV11-1 and TRBJ1-1; D is ambiguous. Germline assignment: CDR1 SGHAT and CDR2 FQDESV (reference sequence). The CDR3 is made up of 13 amino acids. V was pared by 6 bases and J by 3 bases, with 11 bases between. CDR3: CASRDNSDTEAFF. CDR3 sequence (DNA): TGTGCCAGCAGGGATAATAGCGACACTGAAGCTTTCTTT.

This chain links TRBV7-9 with TRBJ2-7; D is perhaps TRBD2 (6 bases). V gave up 5 bases and J gave up 0 bases, with 8 bases separating them. This CDR3 comprises 13 residues. Germline CDR1 and CDR2: SEHNR and FQNEAQ (reference sequence). The chain's CDR3 is CASSKAGSYEQYF. Written as DNA, the CDR3 is TGTGCCAGCAGCAAAGCGGGCTCCTACGAGCAGTACTTC.

This sequence joins TRBV4-1 and TRBJ1-4, with a tentative D call TRBD1 (5 bases). Germline V gene lookup returns CDR1 MGHRA and CDR2 YSYEKL. This CDR3 comprises 15 residues. V was pared by 0 bases and J by 8 bases, with 13 bases between. DNA of the CDR3: TGCGCCAGCAGCCAAGAAGGCAGGGCAGGGGAAAAACTGTTTTTT. Protein sequence: CASSQEGRAGEKLFF.

This chain connects TRBV6-5 to TRBJ2-7; 8 bases are a match to TRBD1. Per germline, CDR1 MNHEY and CDR2 SVGAGI. J lost 3 bases, V lost 10 bases, and 5 bases had no gene match. This CDR3 contains 12 residues. CDR3 in amino acids: CATRTGIYEQYF. CDR3 sequence (DNA): TGTGCCACCCGGACAGGGATCTACGAGCAGTACTTC.

The chain uses TRBV28 and TRBJ1-3; D perhaps matches TRBD1 (6 bases). The V end was cut by 4 bases, the J end by 0 bases, with 13 bases between. This CDR3 region has 16 residues. The V gene's germline CDR1 is MDHEN and CDR2 SYDVKM. CDR3 DNA: TGTGCCAGCAGTTCGTTACAGGGCTCCTCTGGAAACACCATATATTTT. Translating gives CASSSLQGSSGNTIYF.

V gene TRBV27 combines with J gene TRBJ2-3; 7 nucleotides line up with TRBD2. CDR1 and CDR2 (germline): MNHEY, SMNVEV (reference sequence). V shed 4 bases, J shed 2 bases, and the junction held 9 bases outside the gene matches. The CDR3 loop spans 16 amino acids. Here the CDR3 DNA reads TGTGCCAGCAGTTCACCCGGGACTACCTACACAGATACGCAGTATTTT. Its protein product is CASSSPGTTYTDTQYF.

The rearrangement uses TRBV2 and TRBJ2-7, with D maybe TRBD2 (6 bases). Trimming left V 7 bases short and J 5 bases short, with 15 bases between. Germline CDR1 reads SNHLY; CDR2 reads FYNNEI. This CDR3 contains 13 residues. CDR3 DNA: TGTGCCAGCACCCAAGCCGGGGGACACGAGCAGTACTTC. It yields the protein CASTQAGGHEQYF. The full variable domain, rest sourced from reference TRBV2 and TRBJ2-7, is EPEVTQTPSHQVTQMGQEVILRCVPISNHLYFYWYRQILGQKVEFLVSFYNNEISEKSEIFDDQFSVERPDGSNFTLKIRSTKLEDSAMYFCASTQAGGHEQYFGPGTRLTVT.

This chain links TRBV2 with TRBJ2-7, with TRBD2 identical over 8 bases. The J segment lost 4 bases and the V segment lost 3 bases, leaving 5 bases of the junction unmatched. Per germline, CDR1 SNHLY and CDR2 FYNNEI. The CDR3 extends over 14 amino acids. The CDR3 coding sequence is TGTGCCAGCAGTGAGGGCGGGAGGACATACGAGCAGTACTTC. It codes for CASSEGGRTYEQYF.

The chain has TRBV7-2 and TRBJ2-7; 9 bases line up with TRBD1. V was clipped by 5 bases and J by 4 bases; unmatched bases: 6. The CDR3 extends over 14 amino acids. Germline CDR1 SGHTA, CDR2 FQGNSA. The CDR3 here is CASSEDRGAYEQYF. The CDR3 nucleotides are TGTGCCAGCAGCGAGGACAGGGGAGCATACGAGCAGTACTTC.

The rearrangement links TRBV11-2 to TRBJ1-2, with 9 bases matching TRBD1. Germline CDR1 SGHAT, CDR2 FQNNGV. Losses at the gene ends were 0 bases for V and 4 bases for J; bases not matched to a gene: 6. The CDR3 extends over 16 amino acids. CDR3 amino acids: CASSLDATGGVYGYTF. CDR3 DNA: TGTGCCAGCAGCTTAGATGCCACAGGGGGCGTCTATGGCTACACCTTC. The full variable domain, with the rest looked up from reference TRBV11-2 and TRBJ1-2, is EAGVAQSPRYKIIEKRQSVAFWCNPISGHATLYWYQQILGQGPKLLIQFQNNGVVDDSQLPKDRFSAERLKGVDSTLKIQPAKLEDSAVYLCASSLDATGGVYGYTFGSGTRLTVV.